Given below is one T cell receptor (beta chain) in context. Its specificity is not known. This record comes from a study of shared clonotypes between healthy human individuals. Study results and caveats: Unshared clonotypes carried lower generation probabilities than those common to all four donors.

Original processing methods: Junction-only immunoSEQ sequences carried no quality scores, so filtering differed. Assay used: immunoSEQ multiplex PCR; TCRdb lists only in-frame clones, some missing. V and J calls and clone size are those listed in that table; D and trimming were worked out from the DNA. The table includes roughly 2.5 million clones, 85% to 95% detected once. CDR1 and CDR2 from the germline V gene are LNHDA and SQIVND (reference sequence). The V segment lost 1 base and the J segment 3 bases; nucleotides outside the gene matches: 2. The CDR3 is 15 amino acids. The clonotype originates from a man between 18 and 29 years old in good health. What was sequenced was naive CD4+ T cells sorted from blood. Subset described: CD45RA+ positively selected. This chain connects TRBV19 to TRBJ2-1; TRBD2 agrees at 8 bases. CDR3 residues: CASSIVSGVYNEQFF. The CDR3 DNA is TGTGCCAGTAGTATAGTTAGCGGGGTCTACAATGAGCAGTTCTTC.